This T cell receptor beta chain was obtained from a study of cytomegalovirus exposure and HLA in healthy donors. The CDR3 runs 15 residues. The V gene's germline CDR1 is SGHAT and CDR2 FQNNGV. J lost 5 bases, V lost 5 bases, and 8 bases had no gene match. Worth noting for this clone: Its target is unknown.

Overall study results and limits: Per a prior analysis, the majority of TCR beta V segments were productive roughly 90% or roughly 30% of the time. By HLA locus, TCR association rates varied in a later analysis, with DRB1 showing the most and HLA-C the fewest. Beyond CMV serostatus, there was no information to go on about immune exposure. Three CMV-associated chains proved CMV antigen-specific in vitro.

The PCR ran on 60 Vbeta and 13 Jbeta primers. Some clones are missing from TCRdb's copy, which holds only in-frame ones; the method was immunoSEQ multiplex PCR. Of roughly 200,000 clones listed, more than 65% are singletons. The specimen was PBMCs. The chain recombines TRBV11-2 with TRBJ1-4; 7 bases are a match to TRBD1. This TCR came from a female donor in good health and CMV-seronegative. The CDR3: CASSATGALNEKLFF. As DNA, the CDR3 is TGTGCCAGCAGCGCAACAGGGGCGCTAAATGAAAAACTGTTTTTT.